The present T cell receptor beta chain was sequenced within a study of Graves' ophthalmopathy and Graves' hyperthyroidism. Amplified material comprised TCR beta CDR3 regions derived from RNA transcripts. An initial RT-PCR round employing HTBI primers preceded a second-round multiplex PCR. TCRdb re-called the multiplex PCR reads through MiXCR, storing one row per CDR3 protein. The data show roughly 400,000 distinct CDR3 sequences, with approximately 16% seen just once and around 1.4% held by the top ten. There are many counts of this clonotype. Germline-derived CDR1 and CDR2 are MNHEY and SVGEGT. The CDR3 has 11 residues. Trimming removed 7 bases from V and 5 bases from J, with 8 bases in between.

The specimen sequenced was peripheral blood. This clonotype originated in a woman under 30 with Graves' ophthalmopathy. The chain couples TRBV6-2 or TRBV6-3 to TRBJ1-1; D unresolved. The CDR3 here is CASMTRTEAFF. CDR3 nucleotides: TGTGCCAGCATGACAAGGACTGAAGCTTTCTTT.